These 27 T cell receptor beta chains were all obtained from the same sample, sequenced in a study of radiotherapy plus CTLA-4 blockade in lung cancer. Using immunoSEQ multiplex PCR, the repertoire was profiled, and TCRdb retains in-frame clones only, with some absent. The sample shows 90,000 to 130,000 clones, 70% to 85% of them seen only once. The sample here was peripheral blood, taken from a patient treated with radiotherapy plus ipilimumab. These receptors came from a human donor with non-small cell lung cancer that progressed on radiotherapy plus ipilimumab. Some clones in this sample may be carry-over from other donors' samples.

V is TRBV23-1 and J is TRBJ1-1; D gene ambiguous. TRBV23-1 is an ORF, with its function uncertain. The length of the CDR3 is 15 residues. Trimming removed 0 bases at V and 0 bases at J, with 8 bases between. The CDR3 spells CASSQSIEMNTEAFF. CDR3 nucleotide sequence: TGCGCCAGCAGTCAATCGATAGAAATGAACACTGAAGCTTTCTTT.

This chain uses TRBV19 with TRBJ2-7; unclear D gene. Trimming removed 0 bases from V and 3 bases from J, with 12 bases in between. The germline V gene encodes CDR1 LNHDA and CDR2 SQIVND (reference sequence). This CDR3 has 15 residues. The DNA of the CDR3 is TGTGCCAGTAGTATAGATTACGACGTGAACTACGAGCAGTACTTC. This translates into CASSIDYDVNYEQYF.

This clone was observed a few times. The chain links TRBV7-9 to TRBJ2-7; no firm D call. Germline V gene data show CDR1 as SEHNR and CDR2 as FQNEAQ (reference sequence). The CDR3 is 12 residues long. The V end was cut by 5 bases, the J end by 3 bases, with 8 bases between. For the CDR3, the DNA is TGTGCCAGCAGCCTCGATGTCTACGAGCAGTACTTC. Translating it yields CASSLDVYEQYF.

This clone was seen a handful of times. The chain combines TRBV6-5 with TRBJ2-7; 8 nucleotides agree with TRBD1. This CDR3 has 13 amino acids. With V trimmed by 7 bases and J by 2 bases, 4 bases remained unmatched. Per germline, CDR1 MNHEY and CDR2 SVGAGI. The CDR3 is CASIPGGPYEQYF. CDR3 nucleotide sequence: TGTGCCAGCATTCCAGGGGGCCCCTACGAGCAGTACTTC.

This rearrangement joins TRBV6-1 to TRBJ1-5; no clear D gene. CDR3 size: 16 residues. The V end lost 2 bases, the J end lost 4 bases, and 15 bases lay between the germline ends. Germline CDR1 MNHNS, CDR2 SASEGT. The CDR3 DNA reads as TGTGCCAGCAGTGAAATTGGCAGAACCCCTAATCAGCCCCAGCATTTT. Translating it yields CASSEIGRTPNQPQHF.

The CDR3 protein is CASSLGGTGSKKLFF. In DNA form, the CDR3 reads TGTGCCAGCAGTTTAGGTGGGACGGGTAGTAAAAAACTGTTTTTT. The gene calls are TRBV28 and TRBJ1-4; maybe TRBD1 (5 bases). The CDR3 extends over 15 amino acids. CDR1 and CDR2 from the germline V gene are MDHEN and SYDVKM. Trimming pared 2 bases from V and 9 bases from J, leaving 16 bases between.

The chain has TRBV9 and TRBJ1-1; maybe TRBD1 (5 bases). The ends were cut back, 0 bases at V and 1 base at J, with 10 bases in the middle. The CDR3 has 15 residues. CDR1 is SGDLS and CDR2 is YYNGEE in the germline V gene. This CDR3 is CASSVEGFGNTEAFF. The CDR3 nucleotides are TGTGCCAGCAGCGTAGAGGGGTTTGGGAACACTGAAGCTTTCTTT.

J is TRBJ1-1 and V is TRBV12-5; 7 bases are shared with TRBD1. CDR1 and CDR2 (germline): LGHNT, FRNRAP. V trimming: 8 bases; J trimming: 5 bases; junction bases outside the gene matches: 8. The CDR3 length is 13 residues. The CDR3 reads CASCRQGGTEAFF. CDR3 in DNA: TGTGCTAGTTGCAGGCAGGGGGGGACTGAAGCTTTCTTT.

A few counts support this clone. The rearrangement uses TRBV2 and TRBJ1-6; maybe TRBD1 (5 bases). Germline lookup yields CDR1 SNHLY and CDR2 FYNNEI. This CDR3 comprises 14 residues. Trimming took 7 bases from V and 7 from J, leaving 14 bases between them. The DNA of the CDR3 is TGTGCCAGCATCAGACAGTTAGCCAATTCACCCCTCCACTTT. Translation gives CASIRQLANSPLHF.

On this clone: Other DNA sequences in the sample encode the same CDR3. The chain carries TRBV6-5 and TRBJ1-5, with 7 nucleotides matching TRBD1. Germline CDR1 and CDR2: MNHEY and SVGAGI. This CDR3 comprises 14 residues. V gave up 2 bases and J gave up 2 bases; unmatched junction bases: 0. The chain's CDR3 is CASSYGQGNQPQHF. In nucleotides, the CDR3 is TGTGCCAGCAGTTACGGACAGGGCAATCAGCCCCAGCATTTT.

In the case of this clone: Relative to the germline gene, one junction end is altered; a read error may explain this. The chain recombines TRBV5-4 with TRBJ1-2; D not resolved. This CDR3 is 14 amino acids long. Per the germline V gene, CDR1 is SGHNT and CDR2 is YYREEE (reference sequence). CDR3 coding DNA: TGTGCCAGCAGAATAATGGGGAGTTGGGTTGGCCACACCTTC. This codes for CASRIMGSWVGHTF.

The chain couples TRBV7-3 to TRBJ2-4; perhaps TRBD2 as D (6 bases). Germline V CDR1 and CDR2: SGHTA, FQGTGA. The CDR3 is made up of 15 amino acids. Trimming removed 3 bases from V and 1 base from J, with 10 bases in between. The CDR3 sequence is CASSFRGVAKNIQYF. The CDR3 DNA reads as TGTGCCAGCAGCTTCCGCGGGGTTGCCAAAAACATTCAGTACTTC.

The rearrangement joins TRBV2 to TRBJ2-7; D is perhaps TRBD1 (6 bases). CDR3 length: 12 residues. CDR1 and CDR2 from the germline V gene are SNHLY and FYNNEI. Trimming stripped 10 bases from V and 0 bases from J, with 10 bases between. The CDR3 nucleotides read TGTGCCACTTCGACAGGCTCCTACGAGCAGTACTTC. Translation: CATSTGSYEQYF.

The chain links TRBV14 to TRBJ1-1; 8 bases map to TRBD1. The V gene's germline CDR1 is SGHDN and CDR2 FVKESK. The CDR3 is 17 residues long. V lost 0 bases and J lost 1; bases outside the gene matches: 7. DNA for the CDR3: TGTGCCAGCAGCCAAGACAGGACAGGGCGTTGGAACACTGAAGCTTTCTTT. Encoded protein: CASSQDRTGRWNTEAFF.

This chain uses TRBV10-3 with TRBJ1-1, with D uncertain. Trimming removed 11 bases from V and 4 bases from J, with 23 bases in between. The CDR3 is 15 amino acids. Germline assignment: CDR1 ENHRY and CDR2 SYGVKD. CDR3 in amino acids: CAVEPGPPWTTEAFF. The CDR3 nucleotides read TGTGCCGTCGAACCGGGTCCCCCTTGGACCACTGAAGCTTTCTTT.

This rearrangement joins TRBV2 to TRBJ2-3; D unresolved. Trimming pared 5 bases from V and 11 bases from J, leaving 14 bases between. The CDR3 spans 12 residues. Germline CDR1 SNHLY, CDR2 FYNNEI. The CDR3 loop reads CASSPPRLGQYF. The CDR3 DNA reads TGTGCCAGCAGTCCCCCCCGGCTTGGGCAGTATTTT.

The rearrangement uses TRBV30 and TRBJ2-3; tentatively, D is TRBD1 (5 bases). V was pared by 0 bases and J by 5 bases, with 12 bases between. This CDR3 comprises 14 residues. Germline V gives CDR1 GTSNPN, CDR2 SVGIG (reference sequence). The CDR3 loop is CAWSVGQGRDTQYF. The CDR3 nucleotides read TGTGCCTGGAGTGTGGGGCAGGGCAGAGATACGCAGTATTTT.

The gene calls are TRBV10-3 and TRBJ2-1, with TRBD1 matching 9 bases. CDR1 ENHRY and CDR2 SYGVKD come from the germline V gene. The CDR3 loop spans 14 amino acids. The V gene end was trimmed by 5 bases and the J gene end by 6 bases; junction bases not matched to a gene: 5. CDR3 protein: CAISWTGVGNEQFF. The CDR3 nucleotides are TGTGCCATCAGTTGGACAGGGGTGGGCAATGAGCAGTTCTTC.

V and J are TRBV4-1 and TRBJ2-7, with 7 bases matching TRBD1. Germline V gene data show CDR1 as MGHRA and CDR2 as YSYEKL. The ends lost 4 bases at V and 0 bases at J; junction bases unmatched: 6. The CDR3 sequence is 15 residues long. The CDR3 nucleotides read TGCGCCAGCAGCCTCTCCGGGACAGCCTCCTACGAGCAGTACTTC. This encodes CASSLSGTASYEQYF.

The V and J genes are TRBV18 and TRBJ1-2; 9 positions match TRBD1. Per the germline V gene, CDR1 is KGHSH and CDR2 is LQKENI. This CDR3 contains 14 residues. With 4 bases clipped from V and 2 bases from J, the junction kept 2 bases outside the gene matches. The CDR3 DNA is TGTGCCAGCTCACAGGGACAGGGCAACTATGGCTACACCTTC. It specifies CASSQGQGNYGYTF.

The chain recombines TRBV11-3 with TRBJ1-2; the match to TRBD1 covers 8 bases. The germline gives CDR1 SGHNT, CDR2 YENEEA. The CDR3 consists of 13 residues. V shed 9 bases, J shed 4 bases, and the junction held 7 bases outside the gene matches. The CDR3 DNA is TGTGCCAGGAGGACAGGGTGTATCTATGGCTACACCTTC. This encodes CARRTGCIYGYTF. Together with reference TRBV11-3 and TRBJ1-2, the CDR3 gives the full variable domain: EAGVVQSPRYKIIEKKQPVAFWCNPISGHNTLYWYLQNLGQGPELLIRYENEEAVDDSQLPKDRFSAERLKGVDSTLKIQPAELGDSAVYLCARRTGCIYGYTFGSGTRLTVV.

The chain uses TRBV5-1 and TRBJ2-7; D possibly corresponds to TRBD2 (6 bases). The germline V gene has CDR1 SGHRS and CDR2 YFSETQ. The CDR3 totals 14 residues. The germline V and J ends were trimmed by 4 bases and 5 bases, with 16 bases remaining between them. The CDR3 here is CASSRELSIDEQYF. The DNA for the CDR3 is TGCGCCAGCAGCCGGGAGCTCTCCATTGACGAGCAGTACTTC.

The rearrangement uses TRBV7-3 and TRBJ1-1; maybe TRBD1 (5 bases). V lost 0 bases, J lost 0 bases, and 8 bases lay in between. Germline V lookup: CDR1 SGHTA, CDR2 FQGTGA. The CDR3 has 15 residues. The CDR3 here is CASSLTGGMNTEAFF. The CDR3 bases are TGTGCCAGCAGCTTAACGGGGGGTATGAACACTGAAGCTTTCTTT.

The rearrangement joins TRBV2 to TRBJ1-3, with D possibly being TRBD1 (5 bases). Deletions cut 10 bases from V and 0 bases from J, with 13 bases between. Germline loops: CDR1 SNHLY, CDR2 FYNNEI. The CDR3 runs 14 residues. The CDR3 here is CANSRGGSGNTIYF. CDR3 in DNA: TGTGCCAATAGTCGGGGGGGCTCTGGAAACACCATATATTTT.

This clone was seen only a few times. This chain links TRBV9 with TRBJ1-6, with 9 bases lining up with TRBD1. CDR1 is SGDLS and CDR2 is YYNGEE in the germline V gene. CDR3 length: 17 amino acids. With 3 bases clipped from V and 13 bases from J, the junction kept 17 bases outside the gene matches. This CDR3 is CASSARTLRDRDLPLHF. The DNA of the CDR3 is TGTGCCAGCAGCGCCCGAACGCTCCGGGACAGGGATCTTCCCCTCCACTTT.

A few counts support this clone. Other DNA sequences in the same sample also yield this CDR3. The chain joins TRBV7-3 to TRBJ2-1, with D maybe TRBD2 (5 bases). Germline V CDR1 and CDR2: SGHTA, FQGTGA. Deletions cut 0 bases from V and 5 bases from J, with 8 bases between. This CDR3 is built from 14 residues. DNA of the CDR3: TGTGCCAGCAGCTTAACGGGGAGAAACAATGAGCAGTTCTTC. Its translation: CASSLTGRNNEQFF.

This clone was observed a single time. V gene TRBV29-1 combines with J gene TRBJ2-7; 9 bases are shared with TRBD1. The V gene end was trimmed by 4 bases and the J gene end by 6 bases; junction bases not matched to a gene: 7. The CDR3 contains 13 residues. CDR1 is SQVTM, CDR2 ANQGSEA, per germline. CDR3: CSVVRDRAAEQYF. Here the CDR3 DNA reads TGCAGCGTTGTGCGGGACAGGGCCGCCGAGCAGTACTTC.